This TCR beta chain was identified during a study of control samples from healthy donors and cancer patients. Sequencing was performed with immunoSEQ multiplex PCR; in TCRdb, only in-frame clones are kept and a portion is missing. The table records around 140,000 clones, approximately 94% of them present only once. Source material: blood. The clonotype originates from a man aged 18 to 35 in good health.

In DNA, the CDR3 is TGTGCCAGCAGCTTATCCGGTGTTAGATACGAGCAGTACTTC. Translating gives CASSLSGVRYEQYF. This sequence joins TRBV7-8 and TRBJ2-7; no definite D call. V lost 2 bases to trimming and J lost 4 bases, with 12 bases between them. Germline values: CDR1 SGHVS, CDR2 FQNEAQ. This CDR3 is 14 amino acids long.